These T cell receptor beta chains were read from a single sample in a study of cytomegalovirus exposure and HLA in healthy donors. Here immunoSEQ multiplex PCR was the method, and the copy in TCRdb shows in-frame clones only, minus some. Of under 200,000 clones in the sample, approximately 84% were seen once. Sequenced input: PBMCs. The receptors originated from a male donor in good health and CMV-seropositive. Each CDR3 is given without its conserved first and last residue. D genes are given only for firm matches.

>TRBJ2-1|NA|TRBV6-1
ASSDFKLEQF
>TRBJ2-7|TRBD2|TRBV7-9
ASSPNLAGGYEQY
>TRBJ2-1|NA|TRBV11-2
ASSFRQSHEQF
>TRBJ2-4|TRBD1|TRBV19
ASSYRGLMNIQY
>TRBJ2-3|TRBD1|TRBV11-2
ASSLFAQGQHGDTQY
>TRBJ2-7|NA|TRBV11-1
ASSSVGTVLYEQY
>TRBJ2-2|NA|TRBV7-3
ASSSLQGNTGELF
>TRBJ1-1|NA|TRBV2
ASSVAGFGTEAF
>TRBJ1-5|NA|TRBV4-1
ASSQDRSTNQPQH
>TRBJ1-2|NA|TRBV21-1
ASSKEGLPNYGYT
>TRBJ2-3|NA|TRBV2
ASSAGI
>TRBJ2-2|TRBD2|TRBV7-8
ASSSNRLAGVAGELF
>TRBJ2-7|NA|TRBV10-2
ASSEGGSYYEQY
>TRBJ1-2|NA|TRBV30
AWSVLNNYGYT
>TRBJ2-3|NA|TRBV5-6
ASSFIRDTQY
>TRBJ1-2|NA|TRBV6-6
ASSFPVLRTNYGYT
>TRBJ2-5|TRBD2|TRBV5-6
ASDLSGGPQETQY
>TRBJ2-7|NA|TRBV5-4
ASSLESSGQY
>TRBJ2-5|NA|TRBV18
ASSPGDPETQY
>TRBJ1-1|TRBD1|TRBV5-1
ASSRGQGSILGRDTEAF
>TRBJ1-1|NA|TRBV9
ASSVGSSQGPNTEAF
>TRBJ1-3|TRBD1|TRBV5-5
ASSSGGTAGNTIY
>TRBJ1-1|NA|TRBV25-1
ASSVASEAF
>TRBJ2-7|NA|TRBV6-5
ASRAGTYTYEQY
>TRBJ2-7|NA|TRBV5-1
ASSGEAGRQY
>TRBJ1-2|NA|TRBV25-1
ASSKGVAGYGYT
>TRBJ1-6|NA|TRBV7-8
ASSPRLQNNSPLH
>TRBJ2-2|NA|TRBV11-2
ASSPGTLNTGELF
>TRBJ1-4|TRBD1|TRBV28
ASSPGGTNEKLF
>NA|NA|TRBV28
ASRTGLGEQY
>TRBJ1-1|NA|TRBV5-6
ASSFAGSGEAF
>TRBJ1-6|TRBD1|TRBV6-5
ASTLDRGQYSPLH
>TRBJ1-1|NA|TRBV5-1
ASTPGGALNTEAF
>TRBJ2-5|NA|TRBV2
ASSEARGPQTQY
>TRBJ2-5|TRBD2|TRBV7-2
ASSLQAGNGETQY
>TRBJ2-7|TRBD1|TRBV7-2
ASSYGTGEYEQY
>TRBJ1-1|NA|TRBV29-1
SVSGTLNTEAF
>TRBJ2-7|TRBD2|TRBV29-1
SVGRLAGQAPYEQY
>TRBJ2-5|TRBD2|TRBV9
ASSLTSGPQETQY
>TRBJ1-1|NA|TRBV28
ASSLRGNFGTEAF